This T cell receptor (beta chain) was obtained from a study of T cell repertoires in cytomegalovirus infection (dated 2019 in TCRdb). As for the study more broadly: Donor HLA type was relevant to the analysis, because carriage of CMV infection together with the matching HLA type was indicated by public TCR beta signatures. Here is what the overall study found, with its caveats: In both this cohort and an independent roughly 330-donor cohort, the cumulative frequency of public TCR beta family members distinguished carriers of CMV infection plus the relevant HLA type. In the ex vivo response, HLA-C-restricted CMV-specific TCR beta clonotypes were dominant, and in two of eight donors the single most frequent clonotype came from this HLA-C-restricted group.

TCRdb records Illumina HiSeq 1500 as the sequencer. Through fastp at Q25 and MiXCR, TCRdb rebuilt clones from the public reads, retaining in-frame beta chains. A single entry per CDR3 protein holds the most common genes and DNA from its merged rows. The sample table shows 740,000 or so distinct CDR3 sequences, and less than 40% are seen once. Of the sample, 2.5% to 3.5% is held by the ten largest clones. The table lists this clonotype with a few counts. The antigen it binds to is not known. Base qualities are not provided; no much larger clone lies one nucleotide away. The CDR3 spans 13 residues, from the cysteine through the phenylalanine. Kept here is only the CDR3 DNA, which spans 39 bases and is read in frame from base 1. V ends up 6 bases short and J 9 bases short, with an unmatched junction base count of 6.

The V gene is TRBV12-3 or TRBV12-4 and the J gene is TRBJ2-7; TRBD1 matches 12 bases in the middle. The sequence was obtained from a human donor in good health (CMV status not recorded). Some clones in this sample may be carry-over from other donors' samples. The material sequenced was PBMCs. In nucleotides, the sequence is TGTGCCAGCAGGGGACAGGGGGCCGGGGGGCAGTACTTC. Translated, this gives CASRGQGAGGQYF.